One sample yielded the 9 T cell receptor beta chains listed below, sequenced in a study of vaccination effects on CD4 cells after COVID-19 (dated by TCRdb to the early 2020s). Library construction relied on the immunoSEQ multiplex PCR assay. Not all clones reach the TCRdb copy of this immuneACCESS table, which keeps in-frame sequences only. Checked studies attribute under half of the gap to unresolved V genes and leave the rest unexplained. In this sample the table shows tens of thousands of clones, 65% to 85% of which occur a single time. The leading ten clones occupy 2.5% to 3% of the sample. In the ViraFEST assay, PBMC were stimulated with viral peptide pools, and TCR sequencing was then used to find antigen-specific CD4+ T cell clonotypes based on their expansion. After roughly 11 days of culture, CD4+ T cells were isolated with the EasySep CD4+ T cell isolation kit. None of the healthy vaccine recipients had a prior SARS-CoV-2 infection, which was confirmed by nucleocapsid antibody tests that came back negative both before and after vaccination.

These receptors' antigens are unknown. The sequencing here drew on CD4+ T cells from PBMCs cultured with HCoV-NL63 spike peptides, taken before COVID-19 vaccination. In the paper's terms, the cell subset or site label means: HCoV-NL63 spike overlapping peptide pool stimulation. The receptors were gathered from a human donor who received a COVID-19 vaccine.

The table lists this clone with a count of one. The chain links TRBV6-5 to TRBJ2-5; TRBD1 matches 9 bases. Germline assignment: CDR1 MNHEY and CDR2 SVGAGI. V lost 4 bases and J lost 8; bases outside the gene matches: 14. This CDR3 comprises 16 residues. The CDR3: CASSSAGTGQIITQYF. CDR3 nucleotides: TGTGCCAGCAGTTCGGCCGGGACAGGGCAAATAATAACCCAGTACTTC.

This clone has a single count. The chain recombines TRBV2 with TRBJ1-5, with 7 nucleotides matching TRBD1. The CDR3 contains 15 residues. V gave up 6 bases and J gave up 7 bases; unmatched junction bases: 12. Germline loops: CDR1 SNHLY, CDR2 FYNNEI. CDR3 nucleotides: TGTGCCAGCAGCGCCCGACAGGGTTTGTACCAGCCCCAGCATTTT. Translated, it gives CASSARQGLYQPQHF. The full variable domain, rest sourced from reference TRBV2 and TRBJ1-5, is EPEVTQTPSHQVTQMGQEVILRCVPISNHLYFYWYRQILGQKVEFLVSFYNNEISEKSEIFDDQFSVERPDGSNFTLKIRSTKLEDSAMYFCASSARQGLYQPQHFGDGTRLSIL.

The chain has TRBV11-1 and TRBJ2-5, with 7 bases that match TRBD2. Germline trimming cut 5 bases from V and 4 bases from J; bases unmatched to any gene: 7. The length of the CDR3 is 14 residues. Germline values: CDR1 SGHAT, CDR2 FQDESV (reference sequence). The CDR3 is CASSPVGGRETQYF. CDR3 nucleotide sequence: TGTGCCAGCAGCCCCGTGGGGGGGAGAGAGACCCAGTACTTC.

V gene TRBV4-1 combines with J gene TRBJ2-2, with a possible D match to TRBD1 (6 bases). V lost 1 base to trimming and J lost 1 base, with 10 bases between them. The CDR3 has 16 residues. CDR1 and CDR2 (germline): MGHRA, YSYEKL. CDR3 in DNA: TGCGCCAGCAGCCAAGTGGGACACCGGAACACCGGGGAGCTGTTTTTT. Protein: CASSQVGHRNTGELFF.

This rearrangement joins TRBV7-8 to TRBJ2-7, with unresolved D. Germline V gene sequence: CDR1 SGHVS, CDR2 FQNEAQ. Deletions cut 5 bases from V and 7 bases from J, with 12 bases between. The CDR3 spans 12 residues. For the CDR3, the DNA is TGTGCCAGCAGCATTACCCCCTCGGAGCAGTACGTC. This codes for CASSITPSEQYV.

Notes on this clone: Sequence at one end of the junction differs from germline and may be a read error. CDR3 sequence (DNA): TGCGCCAGCAGTAAGTCGAATGAGCAGTTCTTC. Translating it yields CASSKSNEQFF. The rearrangement uses TRBV10-2 and TRBJ2-1, with D unclear. The CDR3 spans 11 residues. Germline CDR1 is WSHSY and CDR2 is SAAADI.

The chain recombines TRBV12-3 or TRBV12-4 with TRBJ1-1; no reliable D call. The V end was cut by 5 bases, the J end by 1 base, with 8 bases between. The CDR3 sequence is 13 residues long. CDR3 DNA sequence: TGTGCCAGCAGTCGACATTGGAACACTGAAGCTTTCTTT. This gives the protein CASSRHWNTEAFF.

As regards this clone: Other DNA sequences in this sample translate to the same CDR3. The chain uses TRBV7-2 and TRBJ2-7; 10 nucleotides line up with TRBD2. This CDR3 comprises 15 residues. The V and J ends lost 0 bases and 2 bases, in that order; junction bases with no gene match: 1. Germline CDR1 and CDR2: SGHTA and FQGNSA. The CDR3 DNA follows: TGTGCCAGCAGCTTAGCAGCGGGGGGGCCCTACGAGCAGTACGTC. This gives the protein CASSLAAGGPYEQYV.

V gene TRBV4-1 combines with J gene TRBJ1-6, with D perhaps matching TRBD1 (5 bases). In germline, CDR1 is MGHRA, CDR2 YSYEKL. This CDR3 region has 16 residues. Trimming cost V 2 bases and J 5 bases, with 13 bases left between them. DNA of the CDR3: TGCGCCAGCAGCCAATCGCCGGGACGGGATAATTCACCCCTCCACTTT. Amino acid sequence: CASSQSPGRDNSPLHF.